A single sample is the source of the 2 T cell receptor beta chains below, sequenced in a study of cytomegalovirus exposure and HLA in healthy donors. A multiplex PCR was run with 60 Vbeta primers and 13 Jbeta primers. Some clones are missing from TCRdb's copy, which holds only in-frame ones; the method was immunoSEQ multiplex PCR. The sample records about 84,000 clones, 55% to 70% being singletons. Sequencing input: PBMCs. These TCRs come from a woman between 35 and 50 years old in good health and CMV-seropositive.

The CDR3 DNA follows: TGTGCCAGCAGTTACGGGACAGCTAACTATGGCTACACCTTC. Protein: CASSYGTANYGYTF. The chain is built from TRBV6-5 and TRBJ1-2; 7 nucleotides agree with TRBD1. The V segment lost 2 bases and the J segment 0 bases; nucleotides outside the gene matches: 0. The CDR3 covers 14 residues. Germline V gene lookup returns CDR1 MNHEY and CDR2 SVGAGI.

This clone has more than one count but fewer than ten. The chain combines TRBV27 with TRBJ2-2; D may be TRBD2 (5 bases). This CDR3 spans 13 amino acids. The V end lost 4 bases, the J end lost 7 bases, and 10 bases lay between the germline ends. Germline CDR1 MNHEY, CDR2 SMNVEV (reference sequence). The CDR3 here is CASSSTSLGELFF. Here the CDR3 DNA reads TGTGCCAGCAGTTCAACTAGTCTCGGGGAGCTGTTTTTT.